Below, 30 T cell receptor beta chains from the same sample are listed, as sequenced in a study of T cell responses to AZD1222 COVID-19 vaccine. Generated by immunoSEQ multiplex PCR, the TCRdb table keeps only in-frame clones and is missing some. The sample holds approximately 190,000 clones, almost 95% seen once. The sequencing here drew on peripheral blood, taken on day 0 of AZD1222 vaccination. These receptor sequences come from an adult in good health.

V usage is TRBV4-2 and J usage is TRBJ1-4; 8 bases map to TRBD1. CDR1 and CDR2 (germline): LGHNA, YNFKEQ. The junction had 6 bases not matched to a gene; V was cut back by 0 bases and J by 6 bases. The CDR3 length is 16 residues. The CDR3 region has the DNA TGTGCCAGCAGCCAAGATGGGCAGGGGGCTCATGAAAAACTGTTTTTT. Translating gives CASSQDGQGAHEKLFF.

The chain uses TRBV30 and TRBJ1-5; D is perhaps TRBD1 (6 bases). The V end lost 3 bases, the J end lost 4 bases, and 19 bases lay between the germline ends. In germline, CDR1 is GTSNPN, CDR2 SVGIG (reference sequence). CDR3 length: 16 amino acids. The chain's CDR3 is CAWSARGGGGNQPQHF. The CDR3 region has the DNA TGTGCCTGGAGCGCCAGAGGAGGGGGAGGAAATCAGCCCCAGCATTTT.

The rearrangement links TRBV11-2 to TRBJ1-3; perhaps TRBD1 as D (6 bases). V lost 0 bases and J lost 2, with 11 bases in between. This CDR3 comprises 16 residues. Germline CDR1 and CDR2: SGHAT and FQNNGV. The CDR3 coding sequence is TGTGCCAGCAGCTTAGAGGGGGGGACAACTGGAAACACCATATATTTT. It codes for CASSLEGGTTGNTIYF.

The rearrangement joins TRBV28 to TRBJ2-3; 11 bases are a match to TRBD1. The germline gives CDR1 MDHEN, CDR2 SYDVKM. V was pared by 4 bases and J by 3 bases, with 6 bases of the junction left unmatched. The CDR3 spans 16 residues. The CDR3 nucleotides read TGTGCCAGCAGTTCCCCGGGACAGGGGGTTACAGATACGCAGTATTTT. This codes for CASSSPGQGVTDTQYF.

The chain carries TRBV7-8 and TRBJ2-7; D unclear. The CDR3 totals 11 residues. Germline assignment: CDR1 SGHVS and CDR2 FQNEAQ. With 5 bases removed from V and 2 bases from J, the gap between germline ends came to 4 bases. This chain's CDR3 is CASSRTYEQYF. The CDR3 DNA sequence: TGTGCCAGCAGCCGTACCTACGAGCAGTACTTC.

The chain links TRBV6-5 to TRBJ2-1; TRBD2 agrees at 10 bases. With 4 bases clipped from V and 8 bases from J, the junction kept 11 bases outside the gene matches. Germline V gene data show CDR1 as MNHEY and CDR2 as SVGAGI. There are 16 residues in the CDR3. The CDR3, as DNA: TGTGCCAGCAGTTCAATTAGCGGGGGGCCCCCCCATGAGCAGTTCTTC. Its protein product is CASSSISGGPPHEQFF.

The V and J genes are TRBV7-6 and TRBJ2-2; unclear D gene. V lost 3 bases, J lost 0 bases, and 8 bases lay in between. This CDR3 has 15 residues. CDR1 is SGHVS, CDR2 FNYEAQ, per germline. CDR3 sequence: CASSFGNANTGELFF. The DNA of the CDR3 is TGTGCCAGCAGCTTTGGCAACGCGAACACCGGGGAGCTGTTTTTT. The whole variable domain, filled in from reference TRBV7-6 and TRBJ2-2, reads GAGVSQSPRYKVTKRGQDVALRCDPISGHVSLYWYRQALGQGPEFLTYFNYEAQQDKSGLPNDRFSAERPEGSISTLTIQRTEQRDSAMYRCASSFGNANTGELFFGEGSRLTVL.

This clone was seen just once. The CDR3 loop is CASSGTGGPYGYTF. CDR3 coding DNA: TGTGCCAGCAGCGGGACAGGGGGCCCCTATGGCTACACCTTC. The V and J genes are TRBV7-2 and TRBJ1-2, with 12 positions matching TRBD1. With V trimmed by 5 bases and J by 4 bases, 2 bases remained unmatched. This CDR3 comprises 14 residues. Germline CDR1 SGHTA, CDR2 FQGNSA.

DNA for the CDR3: TGTGCCAGCAGCCAAGCCTACGCAGGCCTTTATGGCTACACCTTC. It codes for CASSQAYAGLYGYTF. V usage is TRBV4-2 and J usage is TRBJ1-2; unclear D gene. Between the trimmed V and J ends, which lost 1 base and 5 bases, there was a span of 14 bases. Germline V gene sequence: CDR1 LGHNA, CDR2 YNFKEQ. The length of the CDR3 is 15 residues.

The V call is TRBV12-3 or TRBV12-4, the J call TRBJ1-2; D unresolved. The CDR3 is made up of 13 amino acids. Trimming took off 7 bases at V and 8 bases at J, with 17 bases between the two ends. As DNA, the CDR3 is TGTGCCAGCACCTACCGAAGTCCGGGAGGCTACACCTTC. Translating gives CASTYRSPGGYTF.

This chain joins TRBV9 and TRBJ1-1; D unclear. The V end lost 4 bases, the J end lost 5 bases, and 21 bases lay between the germline ends. The germline V gene has CDR1 SGDLS and CDR2 YYNGEE. CDR3 length equals 16 residues. CDR3 protein: CASSLRPQGAGTEAFF. CDR3 DNA sequence: TGTGCCAGCAGCCTTAGACCCCAAGGAGCCGGTACTGAAGCTTTCTTT.

The chain combines TRBV19 with TRBJ1-1; D is unresolved. Trimming shortened V by 4 bases and J by 1 base, and 7 bases separated the two germline ends. Germline V lookup: CDR1 LNHDA, CDR2 SQIVND (reference sequence). The CDR3 loop spans 13 amino acids. The DNA of the CDR3 is TGTGCCAGTAGTAAGGAGGGGAACACTGAAGCTTTCTTT. It translates to CASSKEGNTEAFF.

V is TRBV5-1 and J is TRBJ1-2; a possible D gene is TRBD1 (6 bases). Trimming shortened V by 3 bases and J by 0 bases, and 9 bases separated the two germline ends. The germline gives CDR1 SGHRS, CDR2 YFSETQ. The CDR3 runs to 14 residues. The CDR3 DNA reads TGCGCCAGCAGCTGGCAGGGGACTAACTATGGCTACACCTTC. Residues: CASSWQGTNYGYTF.

The J gene is TRBJ2-3, the V gene TRBV21-1; the DNA was not compared with TRBD2, the D call given in the table. TRBV21-1 is a documented pseudogene. This CDR3 has 16 amino acids. CDR3 DNA sequence: TGTGCCAGCTTGATTAGCGGGGGCCGCCCTGGAGATACGCAGTATTTT. Translation gives CASLISGGRPGDTQYF.

This chain connects TRBV12-5 to TRBJ2-1; 11 bases map to TRBD2. CDR1 LGHNT and CDR2 FRNRAP come from the germline V gene. V lost 3 bases, J lost 3 bases, and 4 bases stayed unmatched. This CDR3 contains 16 residues. This CDR3 is CASGFPSGGHYNEQFF. CDR3 DNA sequence: TGTGCTAGTGGTTTTCCTAGCGGGGGGCACTACAATGAGCAGTTCTTC. Looking up the rest from reference TRBV12-5 and TRBJ2-1 gives the full variable domain: DARVTQTPRHKVTEMGQEVTMRCQPILGHNTVFWYRQTMMQGLELLAYFRNRAPLDDSGMPKDRFSAEMPDATLATLKIQPSEPRDSAVYFCASGFPSGGHYNEQFFGPGTRLTVL.

This clone was seen just once. The rearrangement links TRBV5-1 to TRBJ1-5, with D possibly being TRBD1 (6 bases). Germline CDR1 SGHRS, CDR2 YFSETQ. Between the trimmed V and J ends, which lost 3 bases and 0 bases, there was a span of 10 bases. The CDR3 loop spans 15 amino acids. The CDR3 loop is CASSWGTHSNQPQHF. The CDR3 coding sequence is TGCGCCAGCAGCTGGGGGACACATAGCAATCAGCCCCAGCATTTT.

This clone was seen a single time. The V and J genes are TRBV5-6 and TRBJ2-3; 11 bases map to TRBD2. With 0 bases clipped from V and 0 bases from J, the junction kept 6 bases outside the gene matches. Looked up from germline, CDR1 is SGHDT and CDR2 is YYEEEE. The CDR3 sequence is 18 residues long. The CDR3 loop is CASSLEGLAVTSTDTQYF. The CDR3 nucleotides are TGTGCCAGCAGCTTGGAGGGACTAGCGGTTACTAGCACAGATACGCAGTATTTT.

V and J are TRBV27 and TRBJ2-3; D is perhaps TRBD2 (7 bases). V lost 5 bases and J lost 7, with 10 bases in between. Germline V gives CDR1 MNHEY, CDR2 SMNVEV (reference sequence). The CDR3 extends over 12 amino acids. CDR3 sequence reads: CASSPGGHTQYF. CDR3 nucleotides: TGTGCCAGCAGTCCCGGGGGGCATACGCAGTATTTT.

This clone occurred once. The chain is built from TRBV7-2 and TRBJ1-2; D not resolved. The V end lost 5 bases, the J end lost 1 base, and 11 bases lay between the germline ends. The germline V gene encodes CDR1 SGHTA and CDR2 FQGNSA. The CDR3 is 14 residues long. CDR3 nucleotide sequence: TGTGCCAGCAGCGTGGCACAGATTAACTATGGCTACACCTTC. Translation: CASSVAQINYGYTF. Using reference TRBV7-2 and TRBJ1-2 for the parts outside the CDR3, the full variable domain is GAGVSQSPSNKVTEKGKDVELRCDPISGHTALYWYRQSLGQGLEFLIYFQGNSAPDKSGLPSDRFSAERTGGSVSTLTIQRTQQEDSAVYLCASSVAQINYGYTFGSGTRLTVV.

This clone was seen just once. This rearrangement joins TRBV11-2 to TRBJ2-2; 7 nucleotides agree with TRBD2. The CDR3 runs to 16 residues. In germline, CDR1 is SGHAT, CDR2 FQNNGV. With 3 bases clipped from V and 2 bases from J, the junction kept 6 bases outside the gene matches. DNA of the CDR3: TGTGCCAGCAGCTTCGGGAGGACCGTTAACACCGGGGAGCTGTTTTTT. Encoded protein: CASSFGRTVNTGELFF.

The chain recombines TRBV4-1 with TRBJ1-2; 8 bases fit TRBD1. The V segment lost 1 base and the J segment 4 bases; nucleotides outside the gene matches: 11. Germline loops: CDR1 MGHRA, CDR2 YSYEKL. The CDR3 is 17 amino acids. This chain's CDR3 is CASSQGQGPIVGYGYTF. Written as DNA, the CDR3 is TGCGCCAGCAGCCAAGGACAGGGGCCAATAGTCGGCTATGGCTACACCTTC.

The chain combines TRBV6-5 with TRBJ1-5; 7 bases are a match to TRBD1. The J segment lost 6 bases and the V segment lost 5 bases, leaving 7 bases of the junction unmatched. Germline V gene lookup returns CDR1 MNHEY and CDR2 SVGAGI. This CDR3 region has 14 residues. CDR3 bases: TGTGCCAGCAGTCTGAACAGGGGCACTCAGCCCCAGCATTTT. Protein product: CASSLNRGTQPQHF.

This chain uses TRBV7-3 with TRBJ1-1, with 7 bases matching TRBD1. The CDR3 length is 15 residues. The germline V gene has CDR1 SGHTA and CDR2 FQGTGA. The ends lost 4 bases at V and 0 bases at J; junction bases unmatched: 5. Written as DNA, the CDR3 is TGTGCCAGCAGCTCATCGGGACAGCTGAACACTGAAGCTTTCTTT. Protein product: CASSSSGQLNTEAFF.

The chain carries TRBV3-1 (or the pseudogene TRBV3-2) and TRBJ2-1; 7 bases align to TRBD2. The CDR3 is 16 residues long. Trimming cost V 4 bases and J 4 bases; bases outside gene matches: 10. CDR1 and CDR2 (germline): LGHDT, YNNKEL (reference sequence). CDR3 DNA sequence: TGTGCCAGCAGCCCTCCCTTTGGGGGGGGATACAATGAGCAGTTCTTC. As protein: CASSPPFGGGYNEQFF.

The chain is built from TRBV5-1 and TRBJ2-1, with 11 bases aligning to TRBD2. V gave up 3 bases and J gave up 4 bases; unmatched junction bases: 9. This CDR3 spans 17 amino acids. Germline values: CDR1 SGHRS, CDR2 YFSETQ. The CDR3 loop is CASSSGPRLAGYNEQFF. The CDR3 nucleotides read TGCGCCAGCAGCTCCGGACCGAGACTAGCGGGGTACAATGAGCAGTTCTTC.

V and J are TRBV28 and TRBJ2-3, with 13 bases aligning to TRBD2. CDR1 is MDHEN and CDR2 is SYDVKM in the germline V gene. The junction had 6 bases not matched to a gene; V was cut back by 6 bases and J by 3 bases. The CDR3 runs to 16 residues. CDR3 in DNA: TGTGCCAGCAGCTCCAGGACTAGCGGGGGAACAGATACGCAGTATTTT. Its translation: CASSSRTSGGTDTQYF.

This chain joins TRBV3-1 (or the pseudogene TRBV3-2) and TRBJ1-2; no firm D call. This CDR3 is built from 14 residues. Germline CDR1 and CDR2: LGHDT and YNNKEL (reference sequence). Trimming cost V 4 bases and J 7 bases, with 16 bases left between them. In DNA, the CDR3 is TGTGCCAGCAGCCCAGGCCTGACCCCGGGTGGCTACACCTTC. Residues: CASSPGLTPGGYTF.

The V call is TRBV3-1 (or the pseudogene TRBV3-2), the J call TRBJ1-4; 8 bases line up with TRBD1. Germline trimming cut 4 bases from V and 8 bases from J; bases unmatched to any gene: 6. The CDR3 is made up of 14 amino acids. Germline loops: CDR1 LGHDT, CDR2 YNNKEL (reference sequence). The CDR3 loop is CASSPTGEEEKLFF. CDR3 in DNA: TGTGCCAGCAGCCCGACAGGGGAAGAAGAAAAACTGTTTTTT.

The J gene is TRBJ1-5, the V gene TRBV6-1, with a possible D match to TRBD1 (6 bases). The CDR3 totals 15 residues. V was trimmed by 2 bases and J by 2 bases, leaving 10 bases between them. Germline values: CDR1 MNHNS, CDR2 SASEGT. The chain's CDR3 is CASSEKGGGNQPQHF. The CDR3 DNA reads as TGTGCCAGCAGTGAAAAAGGGGGAGGCAATCAGCCCCAGCATTTT.

The rearrangement joins TRBV5-1 to TRBJ1-2; D is perhaps TRBD1 (6 bases). There are 13 residues in the CDR3. Germline CDR1 and CDR2: SGHRS and YFSETQ. V was trimmed by 4 bases and J by 8 bases, leaving 15 bases between them. The chain's CDR3 is CASSTQGSGGYTF. The CDR3 DNA reads as TGCGCCAGCAGCACACAGGGTTCTGGCGGCTACACCTTC.